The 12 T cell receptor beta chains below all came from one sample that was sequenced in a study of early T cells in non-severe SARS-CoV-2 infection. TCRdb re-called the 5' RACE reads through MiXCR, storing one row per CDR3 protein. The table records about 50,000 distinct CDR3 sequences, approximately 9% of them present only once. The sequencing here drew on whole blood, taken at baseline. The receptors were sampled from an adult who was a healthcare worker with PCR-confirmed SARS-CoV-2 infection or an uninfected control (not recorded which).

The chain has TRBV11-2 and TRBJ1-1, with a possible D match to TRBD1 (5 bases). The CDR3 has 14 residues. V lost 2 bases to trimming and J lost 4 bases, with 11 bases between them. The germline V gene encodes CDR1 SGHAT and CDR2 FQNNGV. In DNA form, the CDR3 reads TGTGCCAGCAGCTTAAAGGGACTCGGCACTGAAGCTTTCTTT. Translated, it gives CASSLKGLGTEAFF. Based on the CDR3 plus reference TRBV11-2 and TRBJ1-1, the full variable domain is EAGVAQSPRYKIIEKRQSVAFWCNPISGHATLYWYQQILGQGPKLLIQFQNNGVVDDSQLPKDRFSAERLKGVDSTLKIQPAKLEDSAVYLCASSLKGLGTEAFFGQGTRLTVV.

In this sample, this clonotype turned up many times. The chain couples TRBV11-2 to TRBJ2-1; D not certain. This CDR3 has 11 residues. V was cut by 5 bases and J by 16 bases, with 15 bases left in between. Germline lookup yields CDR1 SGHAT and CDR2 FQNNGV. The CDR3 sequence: CASSREANQFF. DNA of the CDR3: TGTGCCAGCAGCAGAGAGGCTAATCAATTCTTC.

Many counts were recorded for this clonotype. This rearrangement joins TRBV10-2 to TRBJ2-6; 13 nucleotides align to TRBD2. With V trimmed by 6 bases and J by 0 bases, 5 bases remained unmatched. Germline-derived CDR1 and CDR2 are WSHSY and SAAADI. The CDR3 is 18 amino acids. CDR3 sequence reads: CASRGLAGTVSGANVLTF. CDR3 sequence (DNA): TGCGCCAGCAGGGGACTAGCGGGAACCGTCTCTGGGGCCAACGTCCTGACTTTC.

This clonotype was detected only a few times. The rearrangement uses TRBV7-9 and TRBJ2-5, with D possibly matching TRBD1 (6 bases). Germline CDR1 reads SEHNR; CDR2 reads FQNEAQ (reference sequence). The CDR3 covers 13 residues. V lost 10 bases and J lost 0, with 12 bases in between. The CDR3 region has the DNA TGTGCCACAACCTGGGGGCACCAAGAGACCCAGTACTTC. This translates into CATTWGHQETQYF.

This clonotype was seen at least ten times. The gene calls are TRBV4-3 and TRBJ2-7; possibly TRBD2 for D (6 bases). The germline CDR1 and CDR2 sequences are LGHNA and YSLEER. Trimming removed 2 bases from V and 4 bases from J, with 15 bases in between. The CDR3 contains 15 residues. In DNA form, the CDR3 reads TGCGCCAGCAGCCAACTGACGGGAGAGGCTTACGAGCAGTACTTC. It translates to CASSQLTGEAYEQYF.

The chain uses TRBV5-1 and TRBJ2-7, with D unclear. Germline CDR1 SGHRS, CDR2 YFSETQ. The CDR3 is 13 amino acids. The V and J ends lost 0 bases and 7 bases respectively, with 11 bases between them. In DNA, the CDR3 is TGCGCCAGCAGCTTGGATTCCTCGGAGGAGCAGTACTTC. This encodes CASSLDSSEEQYF.

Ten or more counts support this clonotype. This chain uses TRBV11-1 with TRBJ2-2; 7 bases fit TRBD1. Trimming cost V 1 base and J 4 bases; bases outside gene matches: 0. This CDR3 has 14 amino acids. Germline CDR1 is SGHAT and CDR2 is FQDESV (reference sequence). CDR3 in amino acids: CASSLGQGTGELFF. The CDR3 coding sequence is TGTGCCAGCAGCTTAGGACAGGGCACCGGGGAGCTGTTTTTT.

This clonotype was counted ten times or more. CDR3 nucleotides: TGTGCCAGCTCACCAGACAGGGCGAGTAGCAATCAGCCCCAGCATTTT. Its translation: CASSPDRASSNQPQHF. The chain joins TRBV18 to TRBJ1-5, with 7 bases that match TRBD1. CDR3 length equals 16 residues. The germline CDR1 and CDR2 sequences are KGHSH and LQKENI. V lost 2 bases and J lost 0; bases outside the gene matches: 4.

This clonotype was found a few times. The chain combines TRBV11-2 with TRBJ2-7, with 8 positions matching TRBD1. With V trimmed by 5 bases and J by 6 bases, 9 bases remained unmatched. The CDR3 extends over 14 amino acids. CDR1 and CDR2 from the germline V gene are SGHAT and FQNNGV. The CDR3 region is CASSELDRVREQYF. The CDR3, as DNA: TGTGCCAGCAGCGAACTGGACAGGGTACGCGAGCAGTACTTC.

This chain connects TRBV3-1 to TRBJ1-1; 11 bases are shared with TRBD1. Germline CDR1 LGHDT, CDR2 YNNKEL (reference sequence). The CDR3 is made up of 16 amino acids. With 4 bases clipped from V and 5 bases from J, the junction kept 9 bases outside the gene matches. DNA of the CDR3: TGTGCCAGCAGCCCTCGGACAGGGGGCGCGAGTACTGAAGCTTTCTTT. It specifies CASSPRTGGASTEAFF.

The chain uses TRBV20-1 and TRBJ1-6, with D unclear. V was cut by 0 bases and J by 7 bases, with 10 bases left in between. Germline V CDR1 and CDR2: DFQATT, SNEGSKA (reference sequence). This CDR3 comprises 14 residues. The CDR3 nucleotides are TGCAGTGCTAGAGATCGTACGGGGAATTCACCCCTCCACTTT. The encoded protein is CSARDRTGNSPLHF.

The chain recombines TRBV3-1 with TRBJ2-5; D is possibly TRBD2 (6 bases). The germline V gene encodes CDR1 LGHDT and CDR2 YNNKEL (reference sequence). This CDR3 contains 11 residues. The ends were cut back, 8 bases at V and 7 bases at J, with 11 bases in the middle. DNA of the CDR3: TGTGCCAGCCGGGACGGGGGGACCCAGTACTTC. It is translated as CASRDGGTQYF.